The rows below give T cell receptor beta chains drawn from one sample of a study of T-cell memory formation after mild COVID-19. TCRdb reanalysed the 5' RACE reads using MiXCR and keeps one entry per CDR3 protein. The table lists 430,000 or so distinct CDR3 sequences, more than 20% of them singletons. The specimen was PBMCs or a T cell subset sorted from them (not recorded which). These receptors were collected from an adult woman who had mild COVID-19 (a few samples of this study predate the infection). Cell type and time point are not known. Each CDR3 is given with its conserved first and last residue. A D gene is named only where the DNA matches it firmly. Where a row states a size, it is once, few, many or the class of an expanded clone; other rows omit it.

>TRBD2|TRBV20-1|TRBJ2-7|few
CSAQGLAGFYEQYF
TGCAGTGCCCAGGGACTAGCGGGGTTCTACGAGCAGTACTTC
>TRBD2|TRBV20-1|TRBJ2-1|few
CSAPLAGGRNEQFF
TGCAGTGCGCCACTAGCGGGGGGCCGCAATGAGCAGTTCTTC
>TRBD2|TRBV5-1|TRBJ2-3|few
CASMPGLRGDSTDTQYF
TGCGCCAGCATGCCCGGGCTTCGGGGGGATAGCACAGATACGCAGTATTTT
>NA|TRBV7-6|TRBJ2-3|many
CASSLGVSDTQYF
TGTGCCAGCAGCCTTGGGGTGTCAGATACGCAGTATTTT
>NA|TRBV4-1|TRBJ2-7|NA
CASSQISNEQYF
TGCGCCAGCAGCCAAATCTCAAACGAGCAGTACTTC
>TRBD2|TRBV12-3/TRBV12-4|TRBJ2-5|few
CASSLLGRQETQYF
TGTGCCAGCAGTTTACTCGGGAGGCAAGAGACCCAGTACTTC
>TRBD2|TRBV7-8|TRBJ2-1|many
CASSSRPTSGKRYNEQFF
TGTGCCAGCAGCTCAAGGCCGACTAGCGGGAAAAGGTACAATGAGCAGTTCTTC
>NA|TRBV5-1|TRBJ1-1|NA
CASSWGQGMNTEAFF
TGCGCCAGCAGCTGGGGTCAGGGGATGAACACTGAAGCTTTCTTT
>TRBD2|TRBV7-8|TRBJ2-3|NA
CASSPRLAGRGDTQYF
TGTGCCAGCAGCCCCCGCCTAGCGGGGAGGGGGGATACGCAGTATTTT
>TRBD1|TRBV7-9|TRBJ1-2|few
CASRADRAPPYGYTF
TGTGCCAGCAGAGCTGACAGGGCACCACCCTATGGCTACACCTTC
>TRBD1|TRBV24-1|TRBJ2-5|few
CATSTRGQQTQYF
TGTGCCACCAGTACTAGGGGGCAACAGACCCAGTACTTC
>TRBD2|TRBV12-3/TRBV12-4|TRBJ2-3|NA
CASSPGLAGAPDTQYF
TGTGCCAGCAGTCCCGGACTAGCGGGAGCCCCAGATACGCAGTATTTT
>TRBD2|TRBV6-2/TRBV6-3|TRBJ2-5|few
CASSSGGAFETQYF
TGTGCCAGCAGTTCGGGGGGGGCTTTCGAGACCCAGTACTTC
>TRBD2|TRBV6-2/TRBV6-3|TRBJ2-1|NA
CASTPYQAGASEQFF
TGTGCCAGCACCCCATATCAAGCGGGAGCGAGTGAGCAGTTCTTC
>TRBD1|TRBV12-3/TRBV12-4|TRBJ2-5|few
CASSFGDSEETQYF
TGTGCCAGCAGTTTTGGGGACAGCGAAGAGACCCAGTACTTC
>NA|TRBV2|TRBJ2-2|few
CASSGRRNTGELFF
TGTGCCAGCAGTGGTAGAAGGAACACCGGGGAGCTGTTTTTT
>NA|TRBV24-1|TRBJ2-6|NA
CATSDAGSGANVLTF
TGTGCCACCAGTGATGCCGGGTCTGGGGCCAACGTCCTGACTTTC
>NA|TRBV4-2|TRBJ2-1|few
CASSQARGLNNEQFF
TGTGCCAGCAGCCAAGCTCGGGGGCTGAACAATGAGCAGTTCTTC
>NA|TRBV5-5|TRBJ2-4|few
CASSGTVAKNIQYF
TGTGCCAGCAGCGGGACGGTAGCCAAAAACATTCAGTACTTC